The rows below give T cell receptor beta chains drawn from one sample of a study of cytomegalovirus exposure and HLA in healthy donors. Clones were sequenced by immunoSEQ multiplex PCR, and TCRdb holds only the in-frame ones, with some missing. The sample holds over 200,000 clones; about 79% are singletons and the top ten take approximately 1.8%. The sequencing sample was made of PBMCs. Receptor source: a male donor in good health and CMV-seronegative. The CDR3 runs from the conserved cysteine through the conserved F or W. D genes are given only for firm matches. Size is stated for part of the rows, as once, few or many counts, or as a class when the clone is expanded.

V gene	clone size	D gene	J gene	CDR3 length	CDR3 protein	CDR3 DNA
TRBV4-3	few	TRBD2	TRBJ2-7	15	CASSQLLAATYEQYF	TGCGCCAGCAGCCAACTACTAGCGGCCACCTACGAGCAGTACTTC
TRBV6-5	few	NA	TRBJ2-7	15	CASSTGDILTYEQYF	TGTGCCAGCAGTACCGGGGACATACTAACCTACGAGCAGTACTTC
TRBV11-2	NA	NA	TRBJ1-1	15	CASSLEVSGNTEAFF	TGTGCCAGCAGCTTAGAAGTGTCAGGGAACACTGAAGCTTTCTTT
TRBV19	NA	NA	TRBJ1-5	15	CASTSNREVDQPQHF	TGTGCCAGTACCTCAAACAGGGAAGTAGATCAGCCCCAGCATTTT
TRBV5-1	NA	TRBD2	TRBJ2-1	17	CASSWGLAGGYYNEQFF	TGCGCCAGCAGCTGGGGACTAGCGGGAGGCTACTACAATGAGCAGTTCTTC
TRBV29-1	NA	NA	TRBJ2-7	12	CSVPTGPYEQYF	TGCAGCGTTCCTACAGGGCCCTACGAGCAGTACTTC
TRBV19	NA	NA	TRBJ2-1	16	CASRGSGAVGYNEQFF	TGTGCCAGTAGGGGGTCTGGGGCAGTCGGGTACAATGAGCAGTTCTTC
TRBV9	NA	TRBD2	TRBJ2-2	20	CASSTSVTSGGARSTGELFF	TGTGCCAGCAGCACCAGCGTAACTAGCGGGGGGGCTAGAAGCACCGGGGAGCTGTTTTTT
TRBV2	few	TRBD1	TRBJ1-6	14	CASIGQGARSPLHF	TGTGCCAGTATAGGACAGGGGGCTCGTTCACCCCTCCACTTT
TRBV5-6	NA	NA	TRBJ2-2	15	CASSQIDSIPGELFF	TGTGCCAGCAGCCAGATCGACAGCATTCCCGGGGAGCTGTTTTTT
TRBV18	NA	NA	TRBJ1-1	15	CASSLNGQLNTEAFF	TGTGCCAGCTCACTAAACGGACAATTGAACACTGAAGCTTTCTTT